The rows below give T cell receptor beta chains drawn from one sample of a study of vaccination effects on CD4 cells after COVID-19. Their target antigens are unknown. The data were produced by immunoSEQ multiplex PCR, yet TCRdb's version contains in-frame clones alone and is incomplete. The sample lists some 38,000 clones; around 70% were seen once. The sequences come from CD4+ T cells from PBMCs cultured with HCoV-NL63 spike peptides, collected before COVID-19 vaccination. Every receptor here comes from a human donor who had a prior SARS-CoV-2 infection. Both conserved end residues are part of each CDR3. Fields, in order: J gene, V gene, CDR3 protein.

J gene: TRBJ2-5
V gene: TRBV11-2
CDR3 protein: CASSSNWASGQETQYF

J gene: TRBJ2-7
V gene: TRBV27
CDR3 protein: CASSFLAGDAYEQYF

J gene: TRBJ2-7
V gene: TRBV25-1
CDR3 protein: CASSDPNRPYEQYF

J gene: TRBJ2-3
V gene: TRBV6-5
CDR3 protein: CASSFRQNTDTQYF

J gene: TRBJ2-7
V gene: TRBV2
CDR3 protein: CASSDQGEGYEQYF

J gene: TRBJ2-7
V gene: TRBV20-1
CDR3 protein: CSANMVSEQYF

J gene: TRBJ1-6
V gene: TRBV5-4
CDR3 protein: CASSLPGTINSPLHF

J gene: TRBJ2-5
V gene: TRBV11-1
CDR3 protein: CASSKRGVSGEETQYF

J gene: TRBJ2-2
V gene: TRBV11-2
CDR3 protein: CASSRAERSVGELFF

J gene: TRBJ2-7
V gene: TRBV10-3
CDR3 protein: CAITLTLDTYEQYF

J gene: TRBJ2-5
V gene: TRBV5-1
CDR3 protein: CASSLGTGIQETQYF

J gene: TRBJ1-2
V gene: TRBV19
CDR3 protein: CASIEGRQVNYGYTF

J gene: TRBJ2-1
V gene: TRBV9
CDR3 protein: CASSDYSGGVQFF

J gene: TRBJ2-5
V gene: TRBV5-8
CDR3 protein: CASSAGGFGQGETQYF

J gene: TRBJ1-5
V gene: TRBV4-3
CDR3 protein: CASSQDLRGHQPQHF

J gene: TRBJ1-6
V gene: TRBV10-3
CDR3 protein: CATTLGFNSPLHF

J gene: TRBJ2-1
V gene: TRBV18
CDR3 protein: CASSPPARVSLMKQFF

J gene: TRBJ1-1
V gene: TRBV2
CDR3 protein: CASSRQGWGTEAFF

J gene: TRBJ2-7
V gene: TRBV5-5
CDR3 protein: CASSLDGKRAGGHLDEQYF

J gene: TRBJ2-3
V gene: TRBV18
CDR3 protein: CASSPTSLRGTDTQYF

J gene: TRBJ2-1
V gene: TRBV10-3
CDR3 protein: CAISEPSGIFGEQFF

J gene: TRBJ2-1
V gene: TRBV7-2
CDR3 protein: CASSPGTGLNEQFF

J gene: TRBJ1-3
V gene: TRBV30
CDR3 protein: CAWSEGQFGDTIYF

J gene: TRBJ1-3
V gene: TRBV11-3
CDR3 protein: CASSGQPGNTIYF

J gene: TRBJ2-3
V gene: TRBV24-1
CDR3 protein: CATARARTDTQYF

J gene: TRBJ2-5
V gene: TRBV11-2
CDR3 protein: CASSLDSETQYF

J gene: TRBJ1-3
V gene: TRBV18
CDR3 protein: CASSPRTSTGELGNTIYF

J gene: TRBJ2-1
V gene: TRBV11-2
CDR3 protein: CASSYGTSLYNEQFF

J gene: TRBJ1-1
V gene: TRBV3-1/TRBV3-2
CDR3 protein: CASSQGEGGEAFF

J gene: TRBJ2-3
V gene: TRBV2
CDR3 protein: CASSEAGQGADTQYF

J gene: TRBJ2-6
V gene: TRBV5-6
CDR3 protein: CASSLGVSGANVLTF

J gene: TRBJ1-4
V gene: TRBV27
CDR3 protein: CASSLSWGGEKLFF

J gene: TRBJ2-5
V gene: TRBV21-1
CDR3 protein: CASSKPLHPYQETQYF

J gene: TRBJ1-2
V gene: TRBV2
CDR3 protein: CASRTDGYGYTF

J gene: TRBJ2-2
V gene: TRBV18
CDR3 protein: CASSEWTALKLTGELFF

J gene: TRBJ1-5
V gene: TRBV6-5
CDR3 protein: CASFLGGNQPQHF

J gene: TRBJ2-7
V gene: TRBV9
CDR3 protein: CASSPRVGRGGSYEQYF

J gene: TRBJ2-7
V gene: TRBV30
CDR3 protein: CAWSAGASGEQYF

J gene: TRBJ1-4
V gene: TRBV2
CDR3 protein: CASRNRATNEKLFF

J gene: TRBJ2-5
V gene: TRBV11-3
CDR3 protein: CASSWGYQETQYF

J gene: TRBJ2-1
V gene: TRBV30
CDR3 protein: CAWTSYNEQFF

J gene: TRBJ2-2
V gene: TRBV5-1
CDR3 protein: CASAIGAGELFF

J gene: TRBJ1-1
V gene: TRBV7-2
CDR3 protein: CASSPRGGGSIEAFF

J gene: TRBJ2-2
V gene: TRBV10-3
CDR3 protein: CAISESLLSGRYGGELFF

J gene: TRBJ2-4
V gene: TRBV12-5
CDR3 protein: CASAKLAGNSDLAKNIQYF

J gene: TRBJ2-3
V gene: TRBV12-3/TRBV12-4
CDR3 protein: CASSRQTADTQYF

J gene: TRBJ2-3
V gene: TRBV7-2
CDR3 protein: CASRRTSGSTDTQYF

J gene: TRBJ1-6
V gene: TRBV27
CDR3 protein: CASTLSGGKDSPLHF

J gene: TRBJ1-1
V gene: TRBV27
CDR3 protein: CASRRFGTGSVTEAFF

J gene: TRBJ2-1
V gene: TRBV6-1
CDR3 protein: CASSATLAVSYNEQFF

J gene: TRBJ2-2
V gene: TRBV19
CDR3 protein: CASSIVASTLFF

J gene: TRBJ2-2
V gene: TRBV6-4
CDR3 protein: CASSDSDQNTGELFF